Below are 21 T cell receptor beta chains sequenced from a single sample in a study of shared clonotypes between healthy human individuals. Profiled with immunoSEQ multiplex PCR; TCRdb holds only in-frame clones, not every one. The sample yields a few million clones, approximately 94% seen once. The sample taken for sequencing was naive CD4+ T cells sorted from blood. The subset here: CD45RA+ positively selected. All receptors derive from a man younger than 35 in good health.

CDR3: CASSVGVLVSNEQFF. For the CDR3, the DNA is TGTGCCAGCAGCGTGGGGGTACTAGTGAGTAATGAGCAGTTCTTC. The rearrangement joins TRBV9 to TRBJ2-1; D might be TRBD1 or TRBD2, each matching 5 bases. V was clipped by 2 bases and J by 7 bases, with 16 bases between them. Germline lookup yields CDR1 SGDLS and CDR2 YYNGEE. CDR3 size: 15 residues.

V and J are TRBV10-3 and TRBJ2-3; 7 positions match TRBD2. V was clipped by 7 bases and J by 6 bases; unmatched bases: 1. Looked up from germline, CDR1 is ENHRY and CDR2 is SYGVKD. This CDR3 spans 11 amino acids. CDR3: CAIKGGDTQYF. In DNA form, the CDR3 reads TGTGCCATCAAGGGAGGGGATACGCAGTATTTT.

This clone showed up just once. This same CDR3 is encoded by further DNA sequences in the sample. The chain links TRBV5-1 to TRBJ2-2; D gene uncertain. Trimming left V 1 base short and J 3 bases short, with 7 bases between. CDR1 and CDR2 from the germline V gene are SGHRS and YFSETQ. The length of the CDR3 is 14 residues. CDR3 residues: CASSLNGDTGELFF. The CDR3 DNA is TGCGCCAGCAGCTTGAACGGAGACACCGGGGAGCTGTTTTTT. The whole variable domain, filled in from reference TRBV5-1 and TRBJ2-2, reads KAGVTQTPRYLIKTRGQQVTLSCSPISGHRSVSWYQQTPGQGLQFLFEYFSETQRNKGNFPGRFSGRQFSNSRSEMNVSTLELGDSALYLCASSLNGDTGELFFGEGSRLTVL.

Details on this clone: Other DNA sequences in this sample translate to the same CDR3. The chain employs TRBV5-6 and TRBJ2-2; D not certain. The germline V and J ends were trimmed by 0 bases and 0 bases, with 9 bases remaining between them. The germline CDR1 and CDR2 sequences are SGHDT and YYEEEE. This CDR3 region has 16 residues. CDR3 loop: CASSLGPFPNTGELFF. The CDR3 region has the DNA TGTGCCAGCAGCTTGGGACCCTTCCCGAACACCGGGGAGCTGTTTTTT.

This clone was detected only a few times. V gene TRBV30 combines with J gene TRBJ2-5; a weak D match, TRBD1 (6 bases). Trimming removed 1 base at V and 5 bases at J, with 14 bases between. Per the germline V gene, CDR1 is GTSNPN and CDR2 is SVGIG (reference sequence). The CDR3 has 14 amino acids. The CDR3 sequence is CAWSGRGRRETQYF. The CDR3 nucleotides are TGTGCCTGGAGTGGAAGGGGGAGAAGGGAGACCCAGTACTTC.

The chain links TRBV6-5 to TRBJ1-2; 10 positions agree with TRBD1. This CDR3 comprises 14 residues. J gave up 2 bases and V 6 bases, and 3 bases lay outside the gene matches. Germline CDR1 MNHEY, CDR2 SVGAGI. Written as DNA, the CDR3 is TGTGCCAGCAGGGGACAGGGGATGAACTATGGCTACACCTTC. The encoded protein is CASRGQGMNYGYTF.

This chain uses TRBV7-9 with TRBJ1-1; TRBD1 is a possible D gene (6 bases). Between the trimmed V and J ends, which lost 4 bases and 1 base, there was a span of 10 bases. Germline V gene data show CDR1 as SEHNR and CDR2 as FQNEAQ (reference sequence). The CDR3 runs to 14 residues. CDR3 sequence reads: CASSWDTPNTEAFF. CDR3 nucleotides: TGTGCCAGCAGCTGGGACACGCCGAACACTGAAGCTTTCTTT.

Note on this clone: Additional DNA sequences in this sample encode the identical CDR3. This chain links TRBV15 with TRBJ1-5; D remains unclear. The CDR3 is 13 amino acids. The germline V gene has CDR1 LNHNV and CDR2 YYDKDF (reference sequence). V lost 0 bases and J lost 6, with 6 bases in between. CDR3 DNA sequence: TGTGCCACCAGCAGAGATTTAGGTCAGCCCCAGCATTTT. Its protein product is CATSRDLGQPQHF.

The CDR3 sequence is CATTPGQGAGEQYF. The CDR3 coding sequence is TGTGCCACCACGCCGGGACAGGGGGCGGGAGAGCAGTACTTC. The chain is built from TRBV21-1 and TRBJ2-7; TRBD1 was called by the table and not checked on the DNA. TRBV21-1 is flagged as a pseudogene. This CDR3 is built from 14 residues.

About this clone: Other DNA sequences in this specimen translate into the identical CDR3. The chain employs TRBV11-3 and TRBJ2-2, with D perhaps assigned TRBD1 or TRBD2 (5 bases each). The CDR3 runs 14 residues. The V end lost 5 bases, the J end lost 3 bases, and 10 bases lay between the germline ends. Germline CDR1 reads SGHNT; CDR2 reads YENEEA. The CDR3 DNA is TGTGCCAGCAGCCGGGACCGGGACACCGGGGAGCTGTTTTTT. This translates into CASSRDRDTGELFF.

V usage is TRBV9 and J usage is TRBJ2-6, with D possibly being TRBD2 (5 bases). The germline V gene encodes CDR1 SGDLS and CDR2 YYNGEE. CDR3 size: 18 residues. The V end was cut by 4 bases, the J end by 4 bases, with 21 bases between. The CDR3 DNA sequence: TGTGCCAGCAGCTCGACTTCGATAGGAGGTCGAGGGGCCAACGTCCTGACTTTC. Translating gives CASSSTSIGGRGANVLTF.

The chain carries TRBV5-1 and TRBJ1-6; tentatively, D is TRBD1 (5 bases). CDR1 and CDR2 (germline): SGHRS, YFSETQ. V was shortened by 0 bases and J by 8 bases, with 18 bases between the two germline ends. The CDR3 is made up of 17 amino acids. The CDR3 region is CASSLVRGTDLDSPLHF. The DNA of the CDR3 is TGCGCCAGCAGCTTGGTTCGCGGGACCGACTTAGATTCACCCCTCCACTTT.

The chain recombines TRBV5-1 with TRBJ1-2, with D unclear. V lost 0 bases and J 6 bases, leaving 12 bases between the germline ends. The CDR3 has 14 amino acids. Germline V gene data show CDR1 as SGHRS and CDR2 as YFSETQ. CDR3 bases: TGCGCCAGCAGCTTGGGGGGAACGGCGGATGGCTACACCTTC. The encoded protein is CASSLGGTADGYTF.

J is TRBJ2-7 and V is TRBV4-3; 15 nucleotides align to TRBD2. Trimming removed 3 bases from V and 9 bases from J; junction bases left unmatched: 6. This CDR3 has 15 amino acids. Germline V gene lookup returns CDR1 LGHNA and CDR2 YSLEER. The CDR3, as DNA: TGCGCCAGCAGCCACCTGGGACTAGCGGGAGGAGTGCAGTACTTC. Translated, it gives CASSHLGLAGGVQYF.

The chain combines TRBV7-9 with TRBJ1-6; 9 nucleotides match TRBD1. V was pared by 5 bases and J by 7 bases, with 9 bases of the junction left unmatched. The CDR3 consists of 16 residues. Germline V gene data show CDR1 as SEHNR and CDR2 as FQNEAQ (reference sequence). CDR3 nucleotide sequence: TGTGCCAGCAGCCCCGGGACAGGGAAGAGGAATTCACCCCTCCACTTT. It specifies CASSPGTGKRNSPLHF.

This chain joins TRBV6-5 and TRBJ2-1; TRBD1 agrees at 9 bases. The germline V gene has CDR1 MNHEY and CDR2 SVGAGI. The CDR3 is 13 residues long. J gave up 7 bases and V 6 bases, and 4 bases lay outside the gene matches. For the CDR3, the DNA is TGTGCCAGCAGGGGACAGGGAGTAAATGAGCAGTTCTTC. This codes for CASRGQGVNEQFF.

This chain joins TRBV5-1 and TRBJ2-4; no reliable D call. The germline V gene encodes CDR1 SGHRS and CDR2 YFSETQ. The CDR3 spans 15 residues. V was cut by 0 bases and J by 5 bases, with 12 bases left in between. CDR3 in DNA: TGCGCCAGCAGCTTGGGCCAGGTCCCCGAAAACATTCAGTACTTC. Translated, it gives CASSLGQVPENIQYF. Variable domain in full (rest from reference TRBV5-1 and TRBJ2-4): KAGVTQTPRYLIKTRGQQVTLSCSPISGHRSVSWYQQTPGQGLQFLFEYFSETQRNKGNFPGRFSGRQFSNSRSEMNVSTLELGDSALYLCASSLGQVPENIQYFGAGTRLSVL.

Details on this clone: The DNA is left out, because the CDR3 cannot be placed on it with certainty; the CDR3 is given as TCRdb lists it. The chain is built from TRBV28 and TRBJ2-3; the table's D gene call, TRBD1, was not cross checked with the DNA. The CDR3 sequence runs 17 residues, both termini included. Looked up from germline, CDR1 is MDHEN and CDR2 is SYDVKM. Here the CDR3 reads CASSFGPGTGGSDTQYF.

The chain combines TRBV5-1 with TRBJ2-5; 11 bases agree with TRBD2. Germline V gives CDR1 SGHRS, CDR2 YFSETQ. With V trimmed by 0 bases and J by 4 bases, 5 bases remained unmatched. The CDR3 loop spans 16 amino acids. The chain's CDR3 is CASSLVTSGGGETQYF. In DNA form, the CDR3 reads TGCGCCAGCAGCTTGGTTACTAGCGGGGGTGGAGAGACCCAGTACTTC.

V is TRBV9 and J is TRBJ2-1; D gene ambiguous. The germline V gene encodes CDR1 SGDLS and CDR2 YYNGEE. CDR3 length equals 15 residues. Trimming removed 3 bases from V and 7 bases from J, with 17 bases in between. Here the CDR3 DNA reads TGTGCCAGCAGCGATCGCCCTGGGGTGGAGAATGAGCAGTTCTTC. Translating it yields CASSDRPGVENEQFF.

The chain links TRBV7-8 to TRBJ1-3, with D perhaps TRBD1 (5 bases). The V gene's germline CDR1 is SGHVS and CDR2 FQNEAQ. V was shortened by 4 bases and J by 0 bases, with 10 bases between the two germline ends. CDR3 length equals 15 residues. The CDR3 loop reads CASSWGRISGNTIYF. CDR3 coding DNA: TGTGCCAGCAGCTGGGGACGGATCTCTGGAAACACCATATATTTT.